This T cell receptor beta chain emerged from a study of blood T cell repertoires in COVID-19. The wider study: Samples came from the United States, Italy and Spain, spanning acute and convalescent COVID-19.

Sequencing used immunoSEQ multiplex PCR; TCRdb keeps in-frame clones, though not all of them. The sample includes roughly 300,000 clones, about 82% of them seen just once. The CDR3 is 14 amino acids. V was clipped by 6 bases and J by 0 bases; unmatched bases: 2. CDR1 and CDR2 (germline): MRHNA, SNTAGT. The chain is built from TRBV6-4 and TRBJ1-1; TRBD1 agrees at 9 bases. The material sequenced was peripheral blood. The sequence derives from a woman aged 45 to 65 with acute or convalescent COVID-19. CDR3: CASRGTGLNTEAFF. CDR3 nucleotides: TGTGCCAGCAGGGGGACAGGGTTGAACACTGAAGCTTTCTTT.